Reported below is one T cell receptor beta chain. These data originate in a study of blood T cell repertoires in COVID-19. Study summary: Specimens from acute and convalescent COVID-19 originated in the United States, Italy and Spain. In each case, the material was cDNA or gDNA derived from T cells, B-cell-depleted T cells, or PBMCs.

Measured with immunoSEQ multiplex PCR; TCRdb has only the in-frame clones, and not every one. In the table there are 40,000 to 50,000 clones, 86% of which are singletons. The sample comprised peripheral blood. The source is a woman between 55 and 75 years old with acute or convalescent COVID-19.

CDR3 amino acids: CASSPPITDTQYF. The CDR3 bases are TGTGCCAGCTCACCACCCATCACAGATACGCAGTATTTT. The chain carries TRBV18 and TRBJ2-3, with D unclear. The CDR3 totals 13 residues. Deletions cut 0 bases from V and 2 bases from J, with 3 bases between. The V gene's germline CDR1 is KGHSH and CDR2 LQKENI.